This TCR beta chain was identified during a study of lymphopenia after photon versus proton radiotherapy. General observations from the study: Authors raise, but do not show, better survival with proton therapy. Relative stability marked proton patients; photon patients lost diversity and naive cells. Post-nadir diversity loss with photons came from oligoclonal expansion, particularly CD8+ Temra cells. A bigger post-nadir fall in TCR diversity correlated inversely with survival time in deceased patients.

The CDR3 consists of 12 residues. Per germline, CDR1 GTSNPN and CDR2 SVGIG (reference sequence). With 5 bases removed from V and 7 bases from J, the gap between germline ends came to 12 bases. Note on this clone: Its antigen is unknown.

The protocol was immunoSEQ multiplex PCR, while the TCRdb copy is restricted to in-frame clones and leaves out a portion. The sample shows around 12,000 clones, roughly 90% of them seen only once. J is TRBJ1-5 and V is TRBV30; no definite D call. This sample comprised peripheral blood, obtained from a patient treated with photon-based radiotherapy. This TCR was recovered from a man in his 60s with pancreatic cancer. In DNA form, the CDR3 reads TGTGCCTGGTCGGAGATCCGGCAGCCCCAGCATTTT. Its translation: CAWSEIRQPQHF.